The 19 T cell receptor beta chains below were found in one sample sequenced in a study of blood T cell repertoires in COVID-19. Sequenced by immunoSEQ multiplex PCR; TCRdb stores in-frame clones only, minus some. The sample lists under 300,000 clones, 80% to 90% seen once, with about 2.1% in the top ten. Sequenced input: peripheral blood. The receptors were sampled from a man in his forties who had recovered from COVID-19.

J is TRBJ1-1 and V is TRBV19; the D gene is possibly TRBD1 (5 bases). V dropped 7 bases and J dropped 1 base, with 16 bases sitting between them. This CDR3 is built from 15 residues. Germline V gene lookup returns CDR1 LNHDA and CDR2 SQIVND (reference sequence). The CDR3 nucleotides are TGTGCCAGTACCCCGGGGGGGAGAAGGAACACTGAAGCTTTCTTT. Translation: CASTPGGRRNTEAFF.

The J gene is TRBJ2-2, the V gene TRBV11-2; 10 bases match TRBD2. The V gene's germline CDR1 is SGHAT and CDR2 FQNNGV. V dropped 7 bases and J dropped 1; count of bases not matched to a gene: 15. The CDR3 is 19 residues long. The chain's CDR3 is CASTPTPASGGLNTGELFF. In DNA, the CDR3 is TGTGCCAGCACCCCGACGCCAGCTAGCGGGGGTCTGAACACCGGGGAGCTGTTTTTT.

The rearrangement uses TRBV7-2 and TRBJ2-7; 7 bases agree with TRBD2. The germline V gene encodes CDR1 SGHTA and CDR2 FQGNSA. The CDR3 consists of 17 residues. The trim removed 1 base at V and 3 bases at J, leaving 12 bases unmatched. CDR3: CASSLGSRERSIYEQYF. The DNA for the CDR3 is TGTGCCAGCAGCTTAGGGTCGCGGGAGAGGTCCATCTACGAGCAGTACTTC.

CDR3 sequence (DNA): TGTGCCAGCTCACCATATAACAGGGGGGGCAACGAGCAGTACTTC. It codes for CASSPYNRGGNEQYF. V usage is TRBV18 and J usage is TRBJ2-7, with D possibly TRBD1 on 8 matching bases. Trimming cost V 2 bases and J 5 bases, with 16 bases left between them. This CDR3 contains 15 residues. Germline CDR1 reads KGHSH; CDR2 reads LQKENI. Full variable domain (remainder filled in from reference TRBV18 and TRBJ2-7): NAGVMQNPRHLVRRRGQEARLRCSPMKGHSHVYWYRQLPEEGLKFMVYLQKENIIDESGMPKERFSAEFPKEGPSILRIQQVVRGDSAAYFCASSPYNRGGNEQYFGPGTRLTVT.

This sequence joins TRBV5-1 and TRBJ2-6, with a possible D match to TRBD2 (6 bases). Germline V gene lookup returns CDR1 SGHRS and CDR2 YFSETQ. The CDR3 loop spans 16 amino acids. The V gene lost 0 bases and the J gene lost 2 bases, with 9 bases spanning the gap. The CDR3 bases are TGCGCCAGCAGCTTGGCCGGAGGGGCTGGGGCCAACGTCCTGACTTTC. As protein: CASSLAGGAGANVLTF.

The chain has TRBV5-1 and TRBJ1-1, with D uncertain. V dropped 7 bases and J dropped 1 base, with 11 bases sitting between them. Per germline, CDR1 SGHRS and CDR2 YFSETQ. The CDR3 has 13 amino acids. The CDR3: CASGGQENTEAFF. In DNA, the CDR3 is TGCGCCAGCGGTGGGCAGGAGAACACTGAAGCTTTCTTT. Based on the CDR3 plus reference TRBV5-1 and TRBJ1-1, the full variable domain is KAGVTQTPRYLIKTRGQQVTLSCSPISGHRSVSWYQQTPGQGLQFLFEYFSETQRNKGNFPGRFSGRQFSNSRSEMNVSTLELGDSALYLCASGGQENTEAFFGQGTRLTVV.

This chain's CDR3 is CATMDRSTDTQYF. The CDR3 DNA reads TGTGCCACCATGGACAGAAGCACAGATACGCAGTATTTT. V is TRBV24-1 and J is TRBJ2-3; TRBD1 is a possible D gene (6 bases). The CDR3 sequence is 13 residues long. Germline V gives CDR1 KGHDR, CDR2 SFDVKD. Trimming stripped 8 bases from V and 0 bases from J, with 8 bases between.

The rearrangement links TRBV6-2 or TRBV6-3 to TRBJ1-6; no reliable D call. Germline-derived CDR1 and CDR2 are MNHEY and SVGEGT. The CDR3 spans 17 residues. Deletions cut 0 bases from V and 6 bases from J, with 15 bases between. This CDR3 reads CASSYSRFAASNSPLHF. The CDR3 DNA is TGTGCCAGCAGTTACTCGAGGTTTGCGGCTTCTAATTCACCCCTCCACTTT.

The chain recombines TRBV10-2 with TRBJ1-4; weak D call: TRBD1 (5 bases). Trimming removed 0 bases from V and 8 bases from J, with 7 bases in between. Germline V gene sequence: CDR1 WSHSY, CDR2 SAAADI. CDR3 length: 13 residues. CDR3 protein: CASSESAGEKLFF. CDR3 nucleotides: TGCGCCAGCAGTGAGTCGGCAGGGGAAAAACTGTTTTTT.

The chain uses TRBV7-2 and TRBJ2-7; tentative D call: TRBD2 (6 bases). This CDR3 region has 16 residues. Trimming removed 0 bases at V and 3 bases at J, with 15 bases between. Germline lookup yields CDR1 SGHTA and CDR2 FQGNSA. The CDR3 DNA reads TGTGCCAGCAGCTTAGCGCGGTCGGCGGGATACTACGAGCAGTACTTC. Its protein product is CASSLARSAGYYEQYF. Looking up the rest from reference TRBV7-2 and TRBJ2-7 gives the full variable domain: GAGVSQSPSNKVTEKGKDVELRCDPISGHTALYWYRQSLGQGLEFLIYFQGNSAPDKSGLPSDRFSAERTGGSVSTLTIQRTQQEDSAVYLCASSLARSAGYYEQYFGPGTRLTVT.

Written as DNA, the CDR3 is TGCGCCAGCAGCCAAGATTCTTGGACAGGCTACGAGCAGTACTTC. Amino acids: CASSQDSWTGYEQYF. The chain carries TRBV4-1 and TRBJ2-7; TRBD1 matches 7 bases. The CDR3 has 15 residues. V was pared by 0 bases and J by 3 bases, with 5 bases of the junction left unmatched. Germline V lookup: CDR1 MGHRA, CDR2 YSYEKL.

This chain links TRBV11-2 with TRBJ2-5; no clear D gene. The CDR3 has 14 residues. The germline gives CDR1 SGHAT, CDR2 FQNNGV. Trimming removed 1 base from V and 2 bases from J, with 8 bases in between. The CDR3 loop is CASSLVAQQETQYF. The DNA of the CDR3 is TGTGCCAGCAGCTTAGTGGCACAACAAGAGACCCAGTACTTC.

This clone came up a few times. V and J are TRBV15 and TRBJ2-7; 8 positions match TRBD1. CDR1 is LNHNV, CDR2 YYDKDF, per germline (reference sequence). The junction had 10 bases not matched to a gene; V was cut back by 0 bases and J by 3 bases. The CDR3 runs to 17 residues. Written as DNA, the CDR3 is TGTGCCACCAGCAGAGATCTTCCTGGGACAGGCTTCTACGAGCAGTACTTC. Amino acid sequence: CATSRDLPGTGFYEQYF.

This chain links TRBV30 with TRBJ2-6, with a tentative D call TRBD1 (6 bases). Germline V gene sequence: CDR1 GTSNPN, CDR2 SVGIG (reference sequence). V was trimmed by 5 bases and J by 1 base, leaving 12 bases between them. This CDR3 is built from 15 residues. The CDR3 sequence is CAWSLGASGANVLTF. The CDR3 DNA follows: TGTGCCTGGTCCCTGGGGGCATCTGGGGCCAACGTCCTGACTTTC.

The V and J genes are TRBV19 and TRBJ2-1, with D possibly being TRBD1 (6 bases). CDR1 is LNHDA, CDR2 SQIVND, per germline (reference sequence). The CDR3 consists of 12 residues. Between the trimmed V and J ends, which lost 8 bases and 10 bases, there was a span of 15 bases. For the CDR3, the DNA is TGTGCCAGTGCCGTAGAGACAGGAGAGCAGTTCTTC. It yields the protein CASAVETGEQFF. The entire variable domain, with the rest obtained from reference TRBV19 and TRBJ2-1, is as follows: DGGITQSPKYLFRKEGQNVTLSCEQNLNHDAMYWYRQDPGQGLRLIYYSQIVNDFQKGDIAEGYSVSREKKESFPLTVTSAQKNPTAFYLCASAVETGEQFFGPGTRLTVL.

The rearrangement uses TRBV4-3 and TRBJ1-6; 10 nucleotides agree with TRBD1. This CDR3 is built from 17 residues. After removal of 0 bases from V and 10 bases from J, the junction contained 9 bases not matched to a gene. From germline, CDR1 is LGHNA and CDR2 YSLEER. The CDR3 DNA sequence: TGCGCCAGCAGCCAAGATTTATCCGACAGGGGGCACTCACCCCTCCACTTT. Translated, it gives CASSQDLSDRGHSPLHF.

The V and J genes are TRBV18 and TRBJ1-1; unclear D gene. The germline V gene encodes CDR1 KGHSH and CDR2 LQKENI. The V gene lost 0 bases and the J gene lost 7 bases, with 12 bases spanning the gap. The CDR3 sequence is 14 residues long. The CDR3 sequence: CASSPPSNSDEAFF. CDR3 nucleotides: TGTGCCAGCTCACCACCGTCGAATAGCGATGAAGCTTTCTTT.

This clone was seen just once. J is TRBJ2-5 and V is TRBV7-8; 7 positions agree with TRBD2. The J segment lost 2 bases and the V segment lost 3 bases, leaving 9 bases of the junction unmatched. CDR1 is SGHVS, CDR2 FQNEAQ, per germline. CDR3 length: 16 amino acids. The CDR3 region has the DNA TGTGCCAGCAGCTTCATCCTAGCGGTAGGACAAGAGACCCAGTACTTC. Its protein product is CASSFILAVGQETQYF.

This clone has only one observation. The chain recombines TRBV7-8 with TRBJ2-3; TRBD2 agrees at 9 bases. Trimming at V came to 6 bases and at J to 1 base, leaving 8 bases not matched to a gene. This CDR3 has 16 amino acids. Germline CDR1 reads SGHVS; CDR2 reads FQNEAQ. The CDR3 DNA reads TGTGCCAGCAGGCCGAAGGGACTAGCCGGCACAGATACGCAGTATTTT. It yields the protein CASRPKGLAGTDTQYF.